These T cell receptor beta chains were read from a single sample in a study of shared clonotypes between healthy human individuals. TCRdb's table, derived via immunoSEQ multiplex PCR, lists solely in-frame clones and lacks some. The repertoire holds some 980,000 clones, with around 80% as singletons. The sequenced material came from memory CD4+ T cells sorted from blood. All receptors come from a man aged 18 to 35 in good health. The CDR3 runs from the conserved cysteine through the conserved F or W. D genes are given only for firm matches. Clone size is stated in some rows and not others, as once, few, many or a class when expanded.

abundance	d_gene	v_gene	j_gene	CDR3aa	CDR3nt
.	.	TRBV9	TRBJ2-2	CASSQVERTGELFF	TGTGCCAGCTCCCAGGTGGAGCGGACCGGGGAGCTGTTTTTT
few	.	TRBV18	TRBJ2-2	CASSPENTGELFF	TGTGCCAGCTCACCCGAAAACACCGGGGAGCTGTTTTTT
few	TRBD1	TRBV5-1	TRBJ2-2	CASRGQGDTGELFF	TGCGCCAGCAGGGGACAGGGGGATACCGGGGAGCTGTTTTTT
few	.	TRBV7-2	TRBJ1-6	CASSLALGSNSPLHF	TGTGCCAGCAGCTTAGCGTTAGGTAGTAATTCACCCCTCCACTTT
.	.	TRBV10-3	TRBJ2-6	CAISESAWAGITGQRGANVLTF	TGTGCCATCAGTGAGTCCGCGTGGGCGGGGATTACAGGGCAGCGTGGGGCCAACGTCCTGACTTTC
.	.	TRBV7-9	TRBJ1-2	CASSLGAWQGIYGYTF	TGTGCCAGCAGCTTAGGCGCTTGGCAGGGGATCTATGGCTACACCTTC
.	TRBD2	TRBV4-3	TRBJ2-5	CASSQGSSGRALEETQYF	TGCGCCAGCAGCCAAGGGTCTAGCGGGAGGGCCCTAGAAGAGACCCAGTACTTC
once	.	TRBV18	TRBJ1-1	CASSPPKGEGTEAFF	TGTGCCAGCTCACCACCAAAGGGGGAGGGCACTGAAGCTTTCTTT
.	.	TRBV25-1	TRBJ2-7	CASSGGTPLEQYF	TGTGCCAGCAGTGGGGGGACCCCCCTCGAGCAGTACTTC
.	.	TRBV28	TRBJ1-2	CASYRTQGYGYTF	TGTGCCAGCTATCGGACGCAGGGCTATGGCTACACCTTC
few	.	TRBV5-1	TRBJ1-3	CASGDPLGPGNTIYF	TGCGCCAGCGGAGACCCCTTAGGGCCTGGAAACACCATATATTTT
few	.	TRBV6-4	TRBJ2-1	CASSDSITWGHNEQFF	TGTGCCAGCAGTGACTCCATCACGTGGGGACACAATGAGCAGTTCTTC
.	.	TRBV6-5	TRBJ1-1	CASRRDTLNTEAFF	TGTGCCAGCAGAAGGGACACATTGAACACTGAAGCTTTCTTT
few	TRBD2	TRBV6-4	TRBJ2-3	CASSDLAGADTQYF	TGTGCCAGCAGTGACTTGGCGGGAGCAGATACGCAGTATTTT
few	.	TRBV6-1	TRBJ2-1	CASSLRGGANEQFF	TGTGCCAGCAGCCTGAGGGGGGGCGCGAATGAGCAGTTCTTC
.	TRBD1	TRBV29-1	TRBJ2-5	CSVRTGRQETQYF	TGCAGCGTCCGGACAGGGAGACAAGAGACCCAGTACTTC
.	.	TRBV10-1	TRBJ1-1	CASSTSPVMNTEAFF	.
.	.	TRBV7-9	TRBJ2-3	CASGDTQYF	TGTGCCAGCGGAGATACGCAGTATTTT
once	.	TRBV7-9	TRBJ2-3	CASSLAVRAADTQYF	TGTGCCAGCAGCTTAGCGGTCAGGGCTGCAGATACGCAGTATTTT
.	.	TRBV7-2	TRBJ2-7	CASSSAGERTYEQYF	TGTGCCAGCAGCTCCGCAGGGGAAAGGACCTACGAGCAGTACTTC
.	TRBD1	TRBV19	TRBJ2-2	CASSSPTGGIDTGELFF	TGTGCCAGTAGTAGCCCGACAGGGGGCATCGACACCGGGGAGCTGTTTTTT
few	TRBD1	TRBV2	TRBJ1-6	CASSGGWTGNSPLHF	TGTGCCAGCAGTGGGGGATGGACAGGGAATTCACCCCTCCACTTT
.	TRBD2	TRBV4-1	TRBJ2-4	CASSQDRASGIAKNIQYF	TGCGCCAGCAGCCAAGATCGTGCTAGCGGGATAGCCAAAAACATTCAGTACTTC
.	.	TRBV5-1	TRBJ1-1	CASSSNPAGTGSEAFF	TGCGCCAGCAGCTCAAACCCAGCTGGCACAGGCTCTGAAGCTTTCTTT
once	.	TRBV30	TRBJ1-2	CAWSGGLNYGYTF	TGTGCCTGGAGCGGGGGGCTGAACTATGGCTACACCTTC
.	.	TRBV11-2	TRBJ1-3	CASSSSQGIRNTIYF	TGTGCCAGCAGCTCATCGCAGGGAATAAGAAACACCATATATTTT
.	.	TRBV5-1	TRBJ2-5	CASSRTAYTLQETQYF	TGCGCCAGCAGTAGGACGGCCTATACCTTACAAGAGACCCAGTACTTC
once	TRBD1	TRBV28	TRBJ2-1	CASRSTGASSNEQFF	TGTGCCAGCAGATCGACAGGGGCGTCCTCCAATGAGCAGTTCTTC
.	TRBD1	TRBV5-1	TRBJ2-3	CASSPAGTGSDTQYF	TGCGCCAGCAGCCCAGCCGGGACAGGGTCGGATACGCAGTATTTT
.	.	TRBV5-1	TRBJ1-1	CASTQQGEGTEAFF	TGCGCCAGCACCCAACAGGGTGAGGGCACTGAAGCTTTCTTT
.	.	TRBV2	TRBJ2-7	CASSEALGSGYEQYF	TGTGCCAGCAGTGAAGCGTTAGGAAGTGGCTACGAGCAGTACTTC
.	.	TRBV7-8	TRBJ1-4	CASGRTVKNEKLFF	TGTGCCAGCGGGAGGACGGTTAAGAATGAAAAACTGTTTTTT
.	.	TRBV5-1	TRBJ1-1	CASSFRSGGTEAFF	TGCGCCAGCAGCTTCCGCTCGGGAGGCACTGAAGCTTTCTTT
.	.	TRBV10-1	TRBJ2-1	CASSGSGGSNEQFF	TGCGCCAGCAGTGGGTCGGGGGGCTCCAATGAGCAGTTCTTC
once	TRBD1	TRBV5-8	TRBJ2-2	CASSDSYRGPGELFF	TGTGCCAGCAGCGATAGTTACAGGGGCCCCGGGGAGCTGTTTTTT
.	.	TRBV6-5	TRBJ1-1	CASRQAAEAFF	TGTGCCAGCAGGCAGGCTGCTGAAGCTTTCTTT
once	TRBD1	TRBV30	TRBJ2-1	CAWSVRGGHEQFF	TGTGCCTGGAGTGTACGAGGGGGCCATGAGCAGTTCTTC
many	TRBD2	TRBV5-1	TRBJ2-1	CASSVTSATYNEQFF	TGCGCCAGCAGCGTGACTAGCGCTACCTACAATGAGCAGTTCTTC
many	.	TRBV5-6	TRBJ1-1	CASRGAENRLEAFF	TGTGCCAGCAGGGGCGCGGAGAATAGGCTTGAAGCTTTCTTT
.	.	TRBV6-1	TRBJ1-2	CASSELGRGYTF	TGTGCCAGCAGTGAATTGGGACGTGGCTACACCTTC
few	TRBD2	TRBV7-9	TRBJ2-1	CASSKVAGNEQFF	TGTGCCAGCAGCAAAGTAGCGGGGAATGAGCAGTTCTTC
.	.	TRBV23-1	TRBJ1-2	CASTQRGGKAYTF	TGCGCCAGCACTCAACGAGGGGGAAAAGCCTACACCTTC
once	TRBD1	TRBV7-8	TRBJ1-1	CASSFGQGGTEAFF	TGTGCCAGCAGCTTTGGACAGGGTGGCACTGAAGCTTTCTTT
once	.	TRBV6-6	TRBJ2-7	CASHSVSYEQYF	TGTGCCAGCCACTCCGTCTCCTACGAGCAGTACTTC
.	.	TRBV18	TRBJ2-7	CASSRLTGFREEEQYF	TGTGCCAGCTCACGACTGACTGGGTTTAGGGAAGAAGAGCAGTACTTC
.	.	TRBV7-2	TRBJ1-1	CASSLSGFQAFF	TGTGCCAGCAGCTTATCAGGGTTTCAAGCTTTCTTT
.	TRBD2	TRBV16	TRBJ2-7	CASSGYSGGGYEQYF	TGTGCCAGCAGTGGATATTCTGGCGGGGGCTACGAGCAGTACTTC